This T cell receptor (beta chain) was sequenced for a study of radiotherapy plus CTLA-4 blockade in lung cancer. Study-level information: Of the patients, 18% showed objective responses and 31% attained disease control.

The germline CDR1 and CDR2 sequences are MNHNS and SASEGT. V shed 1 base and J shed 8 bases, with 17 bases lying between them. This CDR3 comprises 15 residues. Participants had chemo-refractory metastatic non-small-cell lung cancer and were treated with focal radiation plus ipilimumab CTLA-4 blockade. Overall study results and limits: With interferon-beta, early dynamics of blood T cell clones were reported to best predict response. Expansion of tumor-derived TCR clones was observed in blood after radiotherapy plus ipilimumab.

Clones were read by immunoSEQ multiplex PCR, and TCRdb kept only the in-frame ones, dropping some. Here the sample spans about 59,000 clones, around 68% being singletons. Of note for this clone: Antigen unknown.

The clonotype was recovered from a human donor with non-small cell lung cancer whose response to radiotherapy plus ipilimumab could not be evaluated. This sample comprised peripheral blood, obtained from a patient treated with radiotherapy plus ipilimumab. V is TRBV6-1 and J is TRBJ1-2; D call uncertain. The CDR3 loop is CASSEVQRAGKGYTF. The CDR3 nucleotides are TGTGCCAGCAGTGAAGTACAAAGGGCGGGGAAGGGCTACACCTTC.